This T cell receptor beta chain was found in a study of T cell repertoires in cytomegalovirus infection. Study-wide background: Epitope selection comprised recently identified HLA-C-restricted CMV epitopes and well-studied HLA-B-restricted CMV epitopes. A matching HLA type, together with CMV infection, was signaled by public TCR beta signatures. Broader study findings: In two of eight donors, the top clonotype was HLA-C-restricted CMV-specific. Adding up the frequency of public TCR beta families identified people who carried CMV plus the relevant HLA.

The CDR3 consists of 16 residues. Per the germline V gene, CDR1 is SNHLY and CDR2 is FYNNEI. Trimming at V came to 3 bases and at J to 6 bases, leaving 10 bases not matched to a gene. One entry per CDR3 protein results from TCRdb running MiXCR on the reads. In the table there are hundreds of thousands of distinct CDR3 sequences, roughly 30% of which are singletons. This clonotype was recorded a few times. Its antigen is not known. The TCR comes from a human donor in good health (CMV status not recorded). Some clones in this sample may be carry-over from other donors' samples. This sequence joins TRBV2 and TRBJ1-1; 10 bases are shared with TRBD1. Source: cultured CD8+ T cells from PBMCs, taken from culture after CMV antigen stimulation. The CDR3, as DNA: TGTGCCAGCAGTGATGACCGGGACAGGGGAGAAGCTGAAGCTTTCTTT. It encodes CASSDDRDRGEAEAFF.